Shown below are 17 T cell receptor beta chains from a single sample sequenced in a study of shared clonotypes between healthy human individuals. The data were produced by immunoSEQ multiplex PCR, yet TCRdb's version contains in-frame clones alone and is incomplete. The sample lists about 1 million clones; roughly 75% were seen once. Sequencing used memory CD4+ T cells sorted from blood. Subset meaning: CD45RA-negative fraction. The receptors derive from a man younger than 30 in good health.

This rearrangement joins TRBV6-6 to TRBJ2-2; TRBD1 or TRBD2 may be the D gene (5 bases each). Germline assignment: CDR1 MNHNY and CDR2 SVGAGI (reference sequence). The CDR3 totals 16 residues. Trimming cost V 5 bases and J 6 bases, with 19 bases left between them. The CDR3 spells CASSRARDDGAGELFF. In nucleotides, the CDR3 is TGTGCCAGCAGTCGAGCCCGGGACGACGGGGCCGGGGAGCTGTTTTTT.

V and J are TRBV5-1 and TRBJ2-5; 7 bases match TRBD1. This CDR3 is 13 amino acids long. V was clipped by 7 bases and J by 0 bases; unmatched bases: 3. The germline V gene has CDR1 SGHRS and CDR2 YFSETQ. Written as DNA, the CDR3 is TGCGCCAGCGGGGGACAGAACCAAGAGACCCAGTACTTC. It is translated as CASGGQNQETQYF.

J is TRBJ1-1 and V is TRBV5-1, with a possible D match to TRBD1 (5 bases). V was trimmed by 0 bases and J by 10 bases, leaving 10 bases between them. This CDR3 contains 12 residues. Germline CDR1 is SGHRS and CDR2 is YFSETQ. CDR3 region: CASSLAGDGAFF. The CDR3 nucleotides read TGCGCCAGCAGCTTGGCTGGGGACGGAGCTTTCTTT.

The chain is built from TRBV30 and TRBJ2-5; 10 nucleotides agree with TRBD1. The DNA end is more similar to TRBJ2-7, so the J call may be wrong. Germline CDR1 is GTSNPN and CDR2 is SVGIG (reference sequence). This CDR3 is 13 amino acids long. CDR3 nucleotide sequence: TGTGCCTGGAGCCGGGACAGGGGCCACGAGCAGTACTTC. Translated: CAWSRDRGHEQYF.

J is TRBJ1-3 and V is TRBV6-1, with D unresolved. V was shortened by 2 bases and J by 7 bases, with 3 bases between the two germline ends. The CDR3 runs 11 residues. Germline V lookup: CDR1 MNHNS, CDR2 SASEGT. DNA for the CDR3: TGTGCCAGCAGTGAATATAACACCATATATTTT. Translation gives CASSEYNTIYF.

The chain uses TRBV7-2 and TRBJ1-5; D is unresolved. Looked up from germline, CDR1 is SGHTA and CDR2 is FQGNSA. With 3 bases removed from V and 6 bases from J, the gap between germline ends came to 9 bases. CDR3 length: 13 residues. The CDR3 region is CASSFEEGQPQHF. CDR3 DNA sequence: TGTGCCAGCAGCTTCGAAGAGGGTCAGCCCCAGCATTTT.

V gene TRBV10-2 combines with J gene TRBJ2-5; a possible D gene is TRBD1 (5 bases). The CDR3 covers 14 residues. The V and J ends lost 5 bases and 4 bases respectively, with 14 bases between them. The germline V gene has CDR1 WSHSY and CDR2 SAAADI. CDR3 bases: TGCGCCAGCAGTCAGGGAAACAAGGCAGAGACCCAGTACTTC. Amino acids: CASSQGNKAETQYF.

The chain couples TRBV25-1 to TRBJ1-4; D is possibly TRBD1 (6 bases). Trimming removed 4 bases at V and 4 bases at J, with 10 bases between. The CDR3 extends over 14 amino acids. Looked up from germline, CDR1 is MGHDK and CDR2 is SYGVNS. Here the CDR3 DNA reads TGTGCCAGCAGTGCGAGGGGGGTTAATGAAAAACTGTTTTTT. Translation gives CASSARGVNEKLFF.

Only one count was recorded for this clone. The J gene is TRBJ1-3, the V gene TRBV19; tentatively, D is TRBD1 (6 bases). The V gene's germline CDR1 is LNHDA and CDR2 SQIVND (reference sequence). The CDR3 has 15 amino acids. V lost 3 bases to trimming and J lost 2 bases, with 11 bases between them. The DNA of the CDR3 is TGTGCCAGTAGTATTGGGACATTACCTGGAAACACCATATATTTT. Protein: CASSIGTLPGNTIYF.

V usage is TRBV10-3 and J usage is TRBJ2-5, with 7 bases matching TRBD2. CDR3 length equals 15 residues. The trim removed 3 bases at V and 5 bases at J, leaving 9 bases unmatched. Germline CDR1 reads ENHRY; CDR2 reads SYGVKD. The CDR3, as DNA: TGTGCCATCAGTGATAGGCTAGCGGTGGGGGAGACCCAGTACTTC. Translating it yields CAISDRLAVGETQYF.

The gene calls are TRBV5-1 and TRBJ2-7, with 10 bases identical to TRBD1. Per germline, CDR1 SGHRS and CDR2 YFSETQ. The CDR3 is 16 residues long. With V trimmed by 4 bases and J by 2 bases, 9 bases remained unmatched. CDR3 loop: CASSPQGQGSPYEQYF. The CDR3 DNA reads TGCGCCAGCAGCCCGCAGGGACAGGGGTCCCCCTACGAGCAGTACTTC.

The chain is built from TRBV6-5 and TRBJ1-2; a possible D gene is TRBD1 (5 bases). V was pared by 5 bases and J by 2 bases, with 12 bases between. CDR1 MNHEY and CDR2 SVGAGI come from the germline V gene. The CDR3 spans 14 residues. The CDR3 DNA follows: TGTGCCAGCAGTCGCCTGGGGACGAACTATGGCTACACCTTC. Amino acid sequence: CASSRLGTNYGYTF.

The CDR3 bases are TGTGCCAGCAGGCTACAGGGGGCGCAAATCGGCTACACCTTC. It encodes CASRLQGAQIGYTF. The chain joins TRBV27 to TRBJ1-2, with 9 bases that match TRBD1. Germline-derived CDR1 and CDR2 are MNHEY and SMNVEV (reference sequence). The CDR3 is made up of 14 amino acids. The V and J ends lost 6 bases and 8 bases, in that order; junction bases with no gene match: 10.

The chain combines TRBV11-2 with TRBJ2-2; 9 bases agree with TRBD1. From germline, CDR1 is SGHAT and CDR2 FQNNGV. CDR3 size: 15 residues. V trimming: 5 bases; J trimming: 6 bases; junction bases outside the gene matches: 7. The CDR3 is CASSLQGASAGELFF. The CDR3 DNA reads TGTGCCAGCAGCCTACAGGGGGCCTCGGCCGGGGAGCTGTTTTTT.

The chain has TRBV18 and TRBJ2-7, with 9 nucleotides matching TRBD2. This CDR3 is 16 amino acids long. Germline V gives CDR1 KGHSH, CDR2 LQKENI. The ends lost 6 bases at V and 1 base at J; junction bases unmatched: 10. The CDR3 sequence is CASSQGSGGKSYEQYF. The CDR3 DNA sequence: TGTGCCAGCTCCCAGGGTAGCGGGGGAAAATCCTACGAGCAGTACTTC.

The count of this clone is one. The CDR3 loop is CASSYRREQYF. CDR3 DNA sequence: TGTGCCAGCAGTTACCGACGGGAGCAGTACTTC. The chain carries TRBV6-5 and TRBJ2-7; D is unclear. There are 11 residues in the CDR3. Germline CDR1 and CDR2: MNHEY and SVGAGI. Trimming pared 2 bases from V and 7 bases from J, leaving 6 bases between.

The J gene is TRBJ2-1, the V gene TRBV21-1; the table's D gene call, TRBD2, was not cross checked with the DNA. TRBV21-1 is a documented pseudogene. The CDR3 extends over 18 amino acids. CDR3 coding DNA: TGTGCCAGCAGCTCCAGGCTCGGGACTAGGTTTACCTACAATGAGCAGTTCTTC. Protein product: CASSSRLGTRFTYNEQFF.